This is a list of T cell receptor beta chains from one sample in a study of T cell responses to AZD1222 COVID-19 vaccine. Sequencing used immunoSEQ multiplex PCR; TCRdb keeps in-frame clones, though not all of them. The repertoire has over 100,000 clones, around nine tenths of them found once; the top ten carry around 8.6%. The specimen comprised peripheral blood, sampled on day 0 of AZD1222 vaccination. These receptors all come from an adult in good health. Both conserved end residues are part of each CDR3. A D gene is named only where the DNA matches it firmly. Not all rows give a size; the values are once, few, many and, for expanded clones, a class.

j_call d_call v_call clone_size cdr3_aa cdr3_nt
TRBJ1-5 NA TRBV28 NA CAGQGYNQPQHF TGTGCCGGCCAGGGGTACAATCAGCCCCAGCATTTT
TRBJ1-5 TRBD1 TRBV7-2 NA CASSLQGGNQPQHF TGTGCCAGCAGCCTACAGGGGGGCAATCAGCCCCAGCATTTT
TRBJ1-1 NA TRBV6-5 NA CACQRNTEAFF TGTGCCTGCCAGAGGAACACTGAAGCTTTCTTT
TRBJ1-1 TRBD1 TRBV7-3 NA CASSPGQGRGDTEAFF TGTGCCAGCAGCCCCGGACAGGGGAGAGGGGACACTGAAGCTTTCTTT
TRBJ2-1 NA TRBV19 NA CASSIRAGPYNEQFF TGTGCCAGTAGTATAAGGGCGGGGCCCTACAATGAGCAGTTCTTC
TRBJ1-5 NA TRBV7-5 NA CARSLAGGEDQPQHF TGTGCCAGAAGCTTAGCGGGGGGCGAGGATCAGCCCCAGCATTTT
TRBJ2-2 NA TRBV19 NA CASTGAGELFF TGTGCCAGTACGGGGGCCGGGGAGCTGTTTTTT
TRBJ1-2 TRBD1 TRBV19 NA CASNSPQGAKGYTF TGTGCCAGTAACTCCCCCCAGGGGGCCAAAGGCTACACCTTC
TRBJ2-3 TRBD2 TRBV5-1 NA CASSRGLGTSSGTDTQYF TGCGCCAGCAGCAGGGGATTAGGGACTAGCTCAGGAACAGATACGCAGTATTTT
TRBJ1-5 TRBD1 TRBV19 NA CASSKAPWTGGSEPQHF TGTGCCAGTAGTAAGGCGCCCTGGACAGGGGGAAGTGAGCCCCAGCATTTT
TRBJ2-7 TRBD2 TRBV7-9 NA CASSLGLAGYEQYF TGTGCCAGCAGCCTCGGACTAGCGGGCTACGAGCAGTACTTC
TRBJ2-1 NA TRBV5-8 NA CASSLQGPNEQFF TGTGCCAGCAGCTTACAGGGCCCAAATGAGCAGTTCTTC
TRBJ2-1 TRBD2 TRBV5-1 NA CASSFSGNNEQFF TGCGCCAGCAGCTTCAGCGGGAACAATGAGCAGTTCTTC
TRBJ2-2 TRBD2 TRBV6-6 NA CASSQTLRREGVTGELFF TGTGCCAGCAGTCAAACGCTTCGGCGGGAGGGGGTCACCGGGGAGCTGTTTTTT
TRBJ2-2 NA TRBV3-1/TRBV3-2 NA CASSQGTGVGTGELFF TGTGCCAGCAGCCAAGGGACGGGAGTGGGCACCGGGGAGCTGTTTTTT
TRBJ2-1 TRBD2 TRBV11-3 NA CASSGRTSGSTNEQFF TGTGCCAGCAGCGGCCGGACTAGCGGGAGTACTAATGAGCAGTTCTTC
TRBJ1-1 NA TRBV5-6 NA CASSLAPVGTEAFF TGTGCCAGCAGCTTGGCGCCGGTGGGCACTGAAGCTTTCTTT
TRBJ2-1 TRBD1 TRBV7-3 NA CASSADRVSNEQFF TGTGCCAGCAGCGCTGACAGGGTTTCCAATGAGCAGTTCTTC
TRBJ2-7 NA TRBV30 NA CAWSSGYGEQYF TGTGCCTGGAGTTCAGGGTACGGCGAGCAGTACTTC
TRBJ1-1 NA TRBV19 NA CASSPRTVTEAFF TGTGCCAGTAGTCCAAGGACTGTAACTGAAGCTTTCTTT
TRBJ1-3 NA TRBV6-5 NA CASSYLGLTGNTIYF TGTGCCAGCAGTTACTTGGGACTGACAGGAAACACCATATATTTT
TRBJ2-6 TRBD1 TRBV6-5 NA CASSSDRAGANVLTF TGTGCCAGCAGTTCCGACAGGGCTGGGGCCAACGTCCTGACTTTC
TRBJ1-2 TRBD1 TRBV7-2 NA CASSLVFTGGELNGYTF TGTGCCAGCAGCTTAGTGTTTACAGGGGGCGAGTTGAATGGCTACACCTTC
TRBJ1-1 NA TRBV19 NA CASSIISGKAFF TGTGCCAGTAGTATAATTTCAGGTAAAGCTTTCTTT
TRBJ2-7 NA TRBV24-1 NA CATSDLLGEQYF TGTGCCACCAGTGACCTCCTGGGGGAGCAGTACTTC
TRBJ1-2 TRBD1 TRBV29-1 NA CSGQTGTGGFGGYTF TGCAGCGGGCAGACCGGGACAGGGGGCTTCGGTGGCTACACCTTC
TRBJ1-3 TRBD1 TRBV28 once CASSLSLRDRGLGNTIYF TGTGCCAGCAGTTTATCCCTACGGGACAGGGGTTTGGGAAACACCATATATTTT
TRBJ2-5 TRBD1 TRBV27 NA CASSLSIGTGADETQYF TGTGCCAGCAGTTTAAGCATCGGCACAGGGGCAGACGAGACCCAGTACTTC
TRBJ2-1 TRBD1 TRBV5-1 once CASSFPQGVSEEQFF TGCGCCAGCAGCTTCCCGCAGGGGGTATCTGAGGAGCAGTTCTTC
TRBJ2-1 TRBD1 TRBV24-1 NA CATSDAIGQGAGNEQFF TGTGCCACCAGTGATGCCATAGGACAGGGGGCTGGTAATGAGCAGTTCTTC
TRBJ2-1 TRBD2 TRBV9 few CASTHLAGGYNEQFF TGTGCCAGCACCCACCTAGCGGGGGGGTACAATGAGCAGTTCTTC
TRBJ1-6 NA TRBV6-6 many CASSSTPTTNSPLHF TGTGCCAGCAGTTCGACCCCTACCACTAATTCACCCCTCCACTTT
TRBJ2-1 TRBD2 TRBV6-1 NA CASSERLAGGLYYNEQFF TGTGCCAGCAGTGAAAGGCTAGCGGGGGGATTATACTACAATGAGCAGTTCTTC
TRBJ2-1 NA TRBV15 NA CATSRDKASATYNEQFF TGTGCCACCAGCAGAGATAAAGCTAGCGCGACCTACAATGAGCAGTTCTTC
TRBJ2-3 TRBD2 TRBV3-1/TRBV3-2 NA CASSQDTAGGTQYF TGTGCCAGCAGCCAAGATACAGCGGGGGGGACGCAGTATTTT
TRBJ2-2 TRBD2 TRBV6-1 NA CASSETSGGFNTGELFF TGTGCCAGCAGTGAGACTAGCGGGGGCTTTAACACCGGGGAGCTGTTTTTT
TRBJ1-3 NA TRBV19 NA CASSNPGTTGNTIYF TGTGCCAGTAGTAACCCCGGGACAACTGGAAACACCATATATTTT
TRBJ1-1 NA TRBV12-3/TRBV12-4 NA CASTTPGNTEAFF TGTGCCAGCACTACGCCGGGGAACACTGAAGCTTTCTTT
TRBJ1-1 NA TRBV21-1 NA CASSKAGKNTEAFF TGTGCCAGCAGCAAAGCCGGCAAGAACACTGAAGCTTTCTTT
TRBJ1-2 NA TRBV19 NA CASSNQRYGYTF TGTGCCAGTAGTAACCAGCGATATGGCTACACCTTC
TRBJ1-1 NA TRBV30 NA CAWRENTEAFF TGTGCCTGGAGAGAGAACACTGAAGCTTTCTTT
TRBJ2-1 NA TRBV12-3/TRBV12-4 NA CASRPNRDPLFF TGTGCCAGCAGACCAAACAGGGATCCCTTGTTCTTC
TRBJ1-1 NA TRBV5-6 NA CASSLQGGTEAFF TGTGCCAGCAGCTTACAGGGTGGAACTGAAGCTTTCTTT
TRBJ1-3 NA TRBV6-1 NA CASSEAGALWGNTIYF TGTGCCAGCAGTGAAGCAGGGGCCCTCTGGGGAAACACCATATATTTT
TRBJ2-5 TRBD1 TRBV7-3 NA CASSRGPGTGLLQETQYF TGTGCCAGCAGCCGAGGACCCGGGACAGGTCTCCTTCAAGAGACCCAGTACTTC
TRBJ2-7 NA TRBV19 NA CASSGTRTVSSYEQYF TGTGCCAGTAGTGGTACCCGGACAGTAAGCTCCTACGAGCAGTACTTC
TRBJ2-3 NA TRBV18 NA CASSPVKTGTDTQYF TGTGCCAGCTCACCGGTTAAAACAGGGACGGATACGCAGTATTTT
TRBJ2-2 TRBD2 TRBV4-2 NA CASSQVPPLAGDAGELFF TGTGCCAGCAGCCAAGTCCCCCCCCTAGCGGGAGACGCCGGGGAGCTGTTTTTT
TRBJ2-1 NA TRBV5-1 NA CASSSLADTSYNEQFF TGCGCCAGCAGCTCATTAGCGGACACATCCTACAATGAGCAGTTCTTC